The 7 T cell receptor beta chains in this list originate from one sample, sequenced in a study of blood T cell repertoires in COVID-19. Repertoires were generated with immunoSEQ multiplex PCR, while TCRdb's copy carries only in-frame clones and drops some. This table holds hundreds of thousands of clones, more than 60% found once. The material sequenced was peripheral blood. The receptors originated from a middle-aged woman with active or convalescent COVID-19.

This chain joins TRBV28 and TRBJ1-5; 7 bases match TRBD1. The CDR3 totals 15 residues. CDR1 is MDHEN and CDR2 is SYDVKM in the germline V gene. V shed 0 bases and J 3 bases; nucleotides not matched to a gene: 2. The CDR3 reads CASSLWTGINQPQHF. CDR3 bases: TGTGCCAGCAGTTTATGGACAGGGATCAATCAGCCCCAGCATTTT.

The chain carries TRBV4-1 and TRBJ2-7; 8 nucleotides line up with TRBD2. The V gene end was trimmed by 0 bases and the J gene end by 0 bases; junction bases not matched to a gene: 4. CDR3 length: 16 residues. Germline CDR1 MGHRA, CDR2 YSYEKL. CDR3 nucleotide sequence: TGCGCCAGCAGCCAAGACGGGGGGGTGAGCTCCTACGAGCAGTACTTC. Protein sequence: CASSQDGGVSSYEQYF.

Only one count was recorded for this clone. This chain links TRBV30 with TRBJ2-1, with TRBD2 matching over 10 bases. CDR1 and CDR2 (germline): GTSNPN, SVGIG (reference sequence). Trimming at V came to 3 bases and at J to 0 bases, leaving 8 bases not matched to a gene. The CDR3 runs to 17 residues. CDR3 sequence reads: CAWRTSGSWGSYNEQFF. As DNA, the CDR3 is TGTGCCTGGAGGACTAGCGGGTCATGGGGCTCCTACAATGAGCAGTTCTTC.

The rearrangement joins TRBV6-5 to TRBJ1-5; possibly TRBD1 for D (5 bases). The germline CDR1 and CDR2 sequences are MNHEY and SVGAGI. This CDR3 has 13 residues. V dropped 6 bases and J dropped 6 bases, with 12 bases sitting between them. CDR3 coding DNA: TGTGCCAGCAGCAACCCCCAGGGTCAGCCCCAGCATTTT. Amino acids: CASSNPQGQPQHF.

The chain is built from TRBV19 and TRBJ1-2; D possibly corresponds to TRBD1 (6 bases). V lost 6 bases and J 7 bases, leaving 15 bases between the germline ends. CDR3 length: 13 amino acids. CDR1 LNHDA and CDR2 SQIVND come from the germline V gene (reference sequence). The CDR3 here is CASRSLGTPGYTF. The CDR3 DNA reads TGTGCCAGTAGAAGTCTCGGGACACCTGGCTACACCTTC.

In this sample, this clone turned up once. For the CDR3, the DNA is TGCGCCAGCAGCCAAATACCAGGCAGGGGTATGCCTGAAGCTTTCTTT. This gives the protein CASSQIPGRGMPEAFF. This chain connects TRBV4-1 to TRBJ1-1, with D perhaps TRBD1 (6 bases). Germline lookup yields CDR1 MGHRA and CDR2 YSYEKL. V lost 2 bases to trimming and J lost 6 bases, with 19 bases between them. The CDR3 covers 16 residues.

The CDR3 DNA is TGCGCCAGCAGCGAATGGACAGGGGGGAATTCACCCCTCCACTTT. Encoded protein: CASSEWTGGNSPLHF. J is TRBJ1-6 and V is TRBV5-1; 10 positions agree with TRBD1. Per the germline V gene, CDR1 is SGHRS and CDR2 is YFSETQ. This CDR3 comprises 15 residues. Unmatched junction bases numbered 5, after V lost 4 bases and J lost 7 bases.